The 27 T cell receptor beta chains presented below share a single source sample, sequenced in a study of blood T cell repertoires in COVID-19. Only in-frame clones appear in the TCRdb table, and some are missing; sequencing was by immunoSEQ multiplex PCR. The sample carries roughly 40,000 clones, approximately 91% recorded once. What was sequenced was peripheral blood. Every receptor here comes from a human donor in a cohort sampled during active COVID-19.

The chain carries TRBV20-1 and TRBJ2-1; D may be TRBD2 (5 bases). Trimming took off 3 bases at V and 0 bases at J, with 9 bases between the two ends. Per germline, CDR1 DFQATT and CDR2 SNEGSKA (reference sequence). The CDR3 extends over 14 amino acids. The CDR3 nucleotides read TGCAGTGCTAGTACGGGGAGCTCCTACAATGAGCAGTTCTTC. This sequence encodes CSASTGSSYNEQFF.

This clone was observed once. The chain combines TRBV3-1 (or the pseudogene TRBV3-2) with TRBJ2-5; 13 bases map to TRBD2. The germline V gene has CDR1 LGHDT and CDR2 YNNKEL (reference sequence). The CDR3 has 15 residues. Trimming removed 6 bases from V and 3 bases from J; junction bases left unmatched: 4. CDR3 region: CASRLAGGQKETQYF. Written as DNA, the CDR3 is TGTGCCAGCAGACTAGCGGGGGGGCAAAAAGAGACCCAGTACTTC.

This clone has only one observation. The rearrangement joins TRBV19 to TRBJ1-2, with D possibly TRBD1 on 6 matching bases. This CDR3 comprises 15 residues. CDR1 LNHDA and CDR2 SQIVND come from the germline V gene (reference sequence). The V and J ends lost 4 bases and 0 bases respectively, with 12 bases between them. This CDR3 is CASSTGGGSNYGYTF. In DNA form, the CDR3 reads TGTGCCAGTAGTACGGGGGGGGGCTCTAACTATGGCTACACCTTC.

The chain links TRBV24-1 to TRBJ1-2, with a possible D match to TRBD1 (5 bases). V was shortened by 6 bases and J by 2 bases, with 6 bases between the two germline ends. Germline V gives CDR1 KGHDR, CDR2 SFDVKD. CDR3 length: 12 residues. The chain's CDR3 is CATSRGNYGYTF. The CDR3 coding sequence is TGTGCCACCAGTCGGGGGAACTATGGCTACACCTTC.

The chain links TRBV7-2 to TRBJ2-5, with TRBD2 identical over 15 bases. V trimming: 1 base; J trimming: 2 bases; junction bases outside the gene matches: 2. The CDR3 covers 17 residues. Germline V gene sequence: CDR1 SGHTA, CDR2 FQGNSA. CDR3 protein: CASSLGGLAGGQETQYF. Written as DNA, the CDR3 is TGTGCCAGCAGCTTAGGGGGACTAGCGGGGGGTCAAGAGACCCAGTACTTC. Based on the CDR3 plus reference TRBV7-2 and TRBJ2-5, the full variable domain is GAGVSQSPSNKVTEKGKDVELRCDPISGHTALYWYRQSLGQGLEFLIYFQGNSAPDKSGLPSDRFSAERTGGSVSTLTIQRTQQEDSAVYLCASSLGGLAGGQETQYFGPGTRLLVL.

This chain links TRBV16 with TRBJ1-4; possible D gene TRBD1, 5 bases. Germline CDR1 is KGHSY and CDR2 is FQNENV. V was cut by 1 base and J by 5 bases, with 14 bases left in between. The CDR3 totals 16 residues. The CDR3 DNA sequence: TGTGCCAGCAGCCAATTGGGGGGGACCGCGAATGAAAAACTGTTTTTT. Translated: CASSQLGGTANEKLFF. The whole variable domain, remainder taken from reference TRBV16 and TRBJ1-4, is GEEVAQTPKHLVRGEGQKAKLYCAPIKGHSYVFWYQQVLKNEFKFLISFQNENVFDETGMPKERFSAKCLPNSPCSLEIQATKLEDSAVYFCASSQLGGTANEKLFFGSGTQLSVL.

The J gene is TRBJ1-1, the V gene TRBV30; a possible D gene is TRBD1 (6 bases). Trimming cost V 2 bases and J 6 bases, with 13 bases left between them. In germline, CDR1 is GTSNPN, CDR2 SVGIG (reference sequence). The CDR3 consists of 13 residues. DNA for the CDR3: TGTGCCTGGAGTCGTACACAGGGTGCTGAAGCTTTCTTT. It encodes CAWSRTQGAEAFF.

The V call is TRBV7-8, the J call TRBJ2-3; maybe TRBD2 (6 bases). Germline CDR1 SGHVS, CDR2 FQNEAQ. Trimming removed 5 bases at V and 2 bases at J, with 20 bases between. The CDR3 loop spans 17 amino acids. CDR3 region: CASSPKWLRGPTDTQYF. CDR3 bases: TGTGCCAGCAGCCCCAAATGGTTGCGGGGACCCACAGATACGCAGTATTTT. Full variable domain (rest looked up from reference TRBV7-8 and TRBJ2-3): GAGVSQSPRYKVAKRGQDVALRCDPISGHVSLFWYQQALGQGPEFLTYFQNEAQLDKSGLPSDRFFAERPEGSVSTLKIQRTQQEDSAVYLCASSPKWLRGPTDTQYFGPGTRLTVL.

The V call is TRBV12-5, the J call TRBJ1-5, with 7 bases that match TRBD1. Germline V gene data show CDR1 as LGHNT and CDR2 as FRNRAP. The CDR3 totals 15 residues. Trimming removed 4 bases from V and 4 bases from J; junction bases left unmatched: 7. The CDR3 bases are TGTGCTAGTGGTTCGACAGGGACTCCAAATCAGCCCCAGCATTTT. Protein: CASGSTGTPNQPQHF.

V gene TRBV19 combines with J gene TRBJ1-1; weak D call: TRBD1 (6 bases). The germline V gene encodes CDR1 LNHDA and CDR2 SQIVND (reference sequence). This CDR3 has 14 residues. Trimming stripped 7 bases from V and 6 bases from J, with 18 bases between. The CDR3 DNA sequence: TGTGCCAGTAATCAAGTCAGGGGTGTGTCTGAAGCTTTCTTT. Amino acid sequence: CASNQVRGVSEAFF.

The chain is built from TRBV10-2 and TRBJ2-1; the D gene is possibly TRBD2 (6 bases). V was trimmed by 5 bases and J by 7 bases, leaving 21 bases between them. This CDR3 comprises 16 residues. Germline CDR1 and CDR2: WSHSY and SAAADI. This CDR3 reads CASSSPTSRRWNEQFF. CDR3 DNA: TGCGCCAGCAGTTCGCCGACTAGTCGACGGTGGAATGAGCAGTTCTTC.

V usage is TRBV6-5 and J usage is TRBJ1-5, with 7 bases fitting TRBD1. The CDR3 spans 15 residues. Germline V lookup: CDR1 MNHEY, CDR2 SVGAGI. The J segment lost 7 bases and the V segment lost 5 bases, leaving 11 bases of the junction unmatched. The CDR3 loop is CASSPRQGGWQPQHF. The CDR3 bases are TGTGCCAGCAGTCCTCGACAGGGTGGATGGCAGCCCCAGCATTTT.

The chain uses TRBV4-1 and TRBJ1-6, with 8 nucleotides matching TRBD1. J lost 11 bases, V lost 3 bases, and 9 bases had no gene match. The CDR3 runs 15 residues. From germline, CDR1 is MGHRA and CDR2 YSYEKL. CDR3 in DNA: TGCGCCAGCAGCCAGGAAAGACAGGGGAAGCCACCCCTCCACTTT. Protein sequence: CASSQERQGKPPLHF.

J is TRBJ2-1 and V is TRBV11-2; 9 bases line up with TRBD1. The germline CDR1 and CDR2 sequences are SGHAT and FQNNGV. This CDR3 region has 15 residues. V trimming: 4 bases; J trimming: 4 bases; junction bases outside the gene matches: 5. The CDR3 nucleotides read TGTGCCAGCAGCTCTACAGGGGGCGCATACAATGAGCAGTTCTTC. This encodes CASSSTGGAYNEQFF.

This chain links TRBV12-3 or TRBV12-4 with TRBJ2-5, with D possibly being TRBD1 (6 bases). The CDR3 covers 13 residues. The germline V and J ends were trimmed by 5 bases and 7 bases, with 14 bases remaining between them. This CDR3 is CASSGTRGGTQYF. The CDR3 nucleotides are TGTGCCAGCAGTGGGACAAGAGGGGGGACCCAGTACTTC.

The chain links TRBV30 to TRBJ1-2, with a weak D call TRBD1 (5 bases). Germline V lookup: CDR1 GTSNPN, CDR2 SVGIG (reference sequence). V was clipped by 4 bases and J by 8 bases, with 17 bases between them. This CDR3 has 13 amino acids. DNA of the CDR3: TGTGCCTGGACCCCCCTGCGGGGGTCAGGCTACACCTTC. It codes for CAWTPLRGSGYTF. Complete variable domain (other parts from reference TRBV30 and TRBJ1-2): SQTIHQWPATLVQPVGSPLSLECTVEGTSNPNLYWYRQAAGRGLQLLFYSVGIGQISSEVPQNLSASRPQDRQFILSSKKLLLSDSGFYLCAWTPLRGSGYTFGSGTRLTVV.

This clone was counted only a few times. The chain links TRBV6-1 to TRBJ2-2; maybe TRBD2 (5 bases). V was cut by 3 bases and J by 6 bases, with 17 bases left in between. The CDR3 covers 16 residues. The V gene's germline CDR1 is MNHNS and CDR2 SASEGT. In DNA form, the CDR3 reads TGTGCCAGCAGTGAGCTGTGGGGAGCCGGGGCCGGGGAGCTGTTTTTT. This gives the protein CASSELWGAGAGELFF.

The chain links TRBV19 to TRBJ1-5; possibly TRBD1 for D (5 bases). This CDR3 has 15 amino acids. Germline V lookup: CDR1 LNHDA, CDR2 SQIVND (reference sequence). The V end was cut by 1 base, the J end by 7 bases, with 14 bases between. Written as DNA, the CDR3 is TGTGCCAGTAGTATAGGGGCAGGGTGGAACCAGCCCCAGCATTTT. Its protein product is CASSIGAGWNQPQHF. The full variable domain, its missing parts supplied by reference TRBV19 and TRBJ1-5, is DGGITQSPKYLFRKEGQNVTLSCEQNLNHDAMYWYRQDPGQGLRLIYYSQIVNDFQKGDIAEGYSVSREKKESFPLTVTSAQKNPTAFYLCASSIGAGWNQPQHFGDGTRLSIL.

Here the CDR3 DNA reads TGTGCCAGCTCACCAGGGACTAGCGGAATCCACGAGCAGTACTTC. It translates to CASSPGTSGIHEQYF. The V call is TRBV18, the J call TRBJ2-7; TRBD2 aligns across 11 bases. The CDR3 spans 15 residues. Germline assignment: CDR1 KGHSH and CDR2 LQKENI. The V gene end was trimmed by 2 bases and the J gene end by 5 bases; junction bases not matched to a gene: 5.

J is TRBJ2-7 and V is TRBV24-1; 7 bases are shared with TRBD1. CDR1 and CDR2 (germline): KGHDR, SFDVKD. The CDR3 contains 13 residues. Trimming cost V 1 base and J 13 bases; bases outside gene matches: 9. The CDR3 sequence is CATSDLTTGLSYF. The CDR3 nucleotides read TGTGCCACCAGTGATTTAACGACAGGGTTAAGTTACTTC.

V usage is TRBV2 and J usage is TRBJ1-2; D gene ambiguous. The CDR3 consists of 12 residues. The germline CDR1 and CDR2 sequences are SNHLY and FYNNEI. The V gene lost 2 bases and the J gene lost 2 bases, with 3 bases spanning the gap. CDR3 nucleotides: TGTGCCAGCAGTGAACAGAACTATGGCTACACCTTC. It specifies CASSEQNYGYTF.

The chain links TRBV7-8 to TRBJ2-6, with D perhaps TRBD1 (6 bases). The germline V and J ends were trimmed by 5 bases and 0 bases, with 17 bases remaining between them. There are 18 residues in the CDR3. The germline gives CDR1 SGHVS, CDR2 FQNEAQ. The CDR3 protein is CASSPSRQAFSGANVLTF. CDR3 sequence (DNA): TGTGCCAGCAGCCCCTCCCGACAGGCGTTCTCTGGGGCCAACGTCCTGACTTTC.

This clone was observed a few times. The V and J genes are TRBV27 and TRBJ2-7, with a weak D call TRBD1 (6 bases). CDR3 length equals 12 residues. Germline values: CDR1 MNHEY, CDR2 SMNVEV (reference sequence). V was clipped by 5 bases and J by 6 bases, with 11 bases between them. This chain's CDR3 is CASSATGLEQYF. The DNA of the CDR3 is TGTGCCAGCAGTGCCACAGGGCTCGAGCAGTACTTC.

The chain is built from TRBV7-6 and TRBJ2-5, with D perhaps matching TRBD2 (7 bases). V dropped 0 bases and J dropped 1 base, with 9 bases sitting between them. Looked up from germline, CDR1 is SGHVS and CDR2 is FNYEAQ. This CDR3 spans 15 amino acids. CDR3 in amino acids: CASSLAGGAQETQYF. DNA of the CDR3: TGTGCCAGCAGCTTAGCGGGGGGGGCCCAAGAGACCCAGTACTTC.

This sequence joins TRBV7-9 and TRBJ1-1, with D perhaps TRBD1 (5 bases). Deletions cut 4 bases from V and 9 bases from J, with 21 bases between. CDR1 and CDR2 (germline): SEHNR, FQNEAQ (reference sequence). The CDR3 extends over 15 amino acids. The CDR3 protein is CASSSPGGVILKAFF. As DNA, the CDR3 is TGTGCCAGCAGCTCCCCCGGGGGGGTGATTTTGAAAGCTTTCTTT.

CDR3 amino acids: CASSIERGLNTGELFF. The DNA for the CDR3 is TGTGCCAGTAGTATAGAACGGGGTCTGAACACCGGGGAGCTGTTTTTT. The V and J genes are TRBV19 and TRBJ2-2; TRBD2 might be the D (5 bases). The V gene's germline CDR1 is LNHDA and CDR2 SQIVND (reference sequence). Trimming pared 0 bases from V and 1 base from J, leaving 9 bases between. This CDR3 comprises 16 residues.

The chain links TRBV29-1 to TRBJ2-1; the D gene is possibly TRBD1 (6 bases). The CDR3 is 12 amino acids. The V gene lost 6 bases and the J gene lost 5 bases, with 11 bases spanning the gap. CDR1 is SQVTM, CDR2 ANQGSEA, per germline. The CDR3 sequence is CSVDSLNNEQFF. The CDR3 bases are TGCAGCGTGGACAGTCTTAACAATGAGCAGTTCTTC.